The TCR beta chain under discussion was sequenced for a study of T-cell reconstitution after alpha-beta-depleted transplantation in children. Unique molecular identifiers were incorporated during preparation of the TCRbeta library. TCRdb independently ran MiXCR on the PCR reads; one entry per CDR3 protein. The sample carries approximately 980,000 distinct CDR3 sequences, 25% to 30% recorded once. The CDR3 sequence is 13 residues long. CDR1 DFQATT and CDR2 SNEGSKA come from the germline V gene (reference sequence). V was clipped by 6 bases and J by 0 bases; unmatched bases: 1. The source is a boy in the first two years of life who had a stem cell transplant for SCID, so the T cells may come from the graft donor. The gene calls are TRBV20-1 and TRBJ1-1; TRBD1 agrees at 10 bases. Specimen: PBMCs, mostly from graft donor cells, collected 360 days after TCRalphabeta/CD19-depleted stem cell transplant. CDR3 nucleotide sequence: TGCAGTGCGGGGACAGGGGTGAACACTGAAGCTTTCTTT. The encoded protein is CSAGTGVNTEAFF.